Below are 3 T cell receptor beta chains sequenced from a single sample in a study of cytomegalovirus exposure and HLA in healthy donors. PCR was performed using 60 Vbeta and 13 Jbeta primers. Repertoires were generated with immunoSEQ multiplex PCR, while TCRdb's copy carries only in-frame clones and drops some. The sample lists 100,000 to 150,000 clones, 15% to 17% occurring once. Specimen: PBMCs. These receptors were obtained from a woman between 18 and 29 years old in good health and CMV-seronegative.

This clone appeared a few times. The CDR3 bases are TGTGCCAGTAGTAACGAGATTGGGCACGGTGAGCAGTTCTTC. Encoded protein: CASSNEIGHGEQFF. The chain is built from TRBV19 and TRBJ2-1; D is unclear. The V gene lost 4 bases and the J gene lost 9 bases, with 16 bases spanning the gap. Germline V gene lookup returns CDR1 LNHDA and CDR2 SQIVND (reference sequence). The CDR3 loop spans 14 amino acids.

This clone occurred a few times. This chain joins TRBV19 and TRBJ1-2; 8 bases line up with TRBD1. With 7 bases clipped from V and 4 bases from J, the junction kept 2 bases outside the gene matches. Germline-derived CDR1 and CDR2 are LNHDA and SQIVND (reference sequence). This CDR3 contains 12 residues. CDR3 sequence (DNA): TGTGCCAGTACAGGGGGCATCTATGGCTACACCTTC. It translates to CASTGGIYGYTF.

The chain has TRBV9 and TRBJ2-1; D is possibly TRBD2 (6 bases). Deletions cut 0 bases from V and 3 bases from J, with 10 bases between. The CDR3 consists of 15 residues. CDR1 is SGDLS and CDR2 is YYNGEE in the germline V gene. CDR3 bases: TGTGCCAGCAGCGTAGCGGGGGACCGCTACAATGAGCAGTTCTTC. The encoded protein is CASSVAGDRYNEQFF. The full variable domain, completed using reference TRBV9 and TRBJ2-1, is DSGVTQTPKHLITATGQRVTLRCSPRSGDLSVYWYQQSLDQGLQFLIQYYNGEERAKGNILERFSAQQFPDLHSELNLSSLELGDSALYFCASSVAGDRYNEQFFGPGTRLTVL.